At least ten counts were recorded for the clone carrying this T cell receptor (beta chain). The source of the sample is a study of T cells in Graves' hyperthyroidism and ophthalmopathy. This CDR3 is built from 13 residues. CDR1 and CDR2 from the germline V gene are MDHEN and SYDVKM. Trimming cost V 4 bases and J 5 bases, with 11 bases left between them. TCR beta CDR3 sequences were amplified from RNA transcripts. In the first-round RT-PCR of the TCR CDR3, the HTBI primer set was used. TCRdb used MiXCR to reprocess the multiplex PCR reads, holding one entry per CDR3 protein. Of 150,000 or so distinct CDR3 sequences in the sample, about 9% were seen once.

The sequenced sample consisted of blood. This TCR derives from a woman aged 18-29 years with Graves' hyperthyroidism that later progressed to Graves' ophthalmopathy. J is TRBJ2-5 and V is TRBV28, with D possibly matching TRBD1 (5 bases). CDR3 sequence reads: CASSSRVEETQYF. The CDR3 nucleotides read TGTGCCAGCAGTTCCAGGGTGGAGGAGACCCAGTACTTC. Combining the CDR3 with reference TRBV28 and TRBJ2-5 gives the whole variable domain DVKVTQSSRYLVKRTGEKVFLECVQDMDHENMFWYRQDPGLGLRLIYFSYDVKMKEKGDIPEGYSVSREKKERFSLILESASTNQTSMYLCASSSRVEETQYFGPGTRLLVL.